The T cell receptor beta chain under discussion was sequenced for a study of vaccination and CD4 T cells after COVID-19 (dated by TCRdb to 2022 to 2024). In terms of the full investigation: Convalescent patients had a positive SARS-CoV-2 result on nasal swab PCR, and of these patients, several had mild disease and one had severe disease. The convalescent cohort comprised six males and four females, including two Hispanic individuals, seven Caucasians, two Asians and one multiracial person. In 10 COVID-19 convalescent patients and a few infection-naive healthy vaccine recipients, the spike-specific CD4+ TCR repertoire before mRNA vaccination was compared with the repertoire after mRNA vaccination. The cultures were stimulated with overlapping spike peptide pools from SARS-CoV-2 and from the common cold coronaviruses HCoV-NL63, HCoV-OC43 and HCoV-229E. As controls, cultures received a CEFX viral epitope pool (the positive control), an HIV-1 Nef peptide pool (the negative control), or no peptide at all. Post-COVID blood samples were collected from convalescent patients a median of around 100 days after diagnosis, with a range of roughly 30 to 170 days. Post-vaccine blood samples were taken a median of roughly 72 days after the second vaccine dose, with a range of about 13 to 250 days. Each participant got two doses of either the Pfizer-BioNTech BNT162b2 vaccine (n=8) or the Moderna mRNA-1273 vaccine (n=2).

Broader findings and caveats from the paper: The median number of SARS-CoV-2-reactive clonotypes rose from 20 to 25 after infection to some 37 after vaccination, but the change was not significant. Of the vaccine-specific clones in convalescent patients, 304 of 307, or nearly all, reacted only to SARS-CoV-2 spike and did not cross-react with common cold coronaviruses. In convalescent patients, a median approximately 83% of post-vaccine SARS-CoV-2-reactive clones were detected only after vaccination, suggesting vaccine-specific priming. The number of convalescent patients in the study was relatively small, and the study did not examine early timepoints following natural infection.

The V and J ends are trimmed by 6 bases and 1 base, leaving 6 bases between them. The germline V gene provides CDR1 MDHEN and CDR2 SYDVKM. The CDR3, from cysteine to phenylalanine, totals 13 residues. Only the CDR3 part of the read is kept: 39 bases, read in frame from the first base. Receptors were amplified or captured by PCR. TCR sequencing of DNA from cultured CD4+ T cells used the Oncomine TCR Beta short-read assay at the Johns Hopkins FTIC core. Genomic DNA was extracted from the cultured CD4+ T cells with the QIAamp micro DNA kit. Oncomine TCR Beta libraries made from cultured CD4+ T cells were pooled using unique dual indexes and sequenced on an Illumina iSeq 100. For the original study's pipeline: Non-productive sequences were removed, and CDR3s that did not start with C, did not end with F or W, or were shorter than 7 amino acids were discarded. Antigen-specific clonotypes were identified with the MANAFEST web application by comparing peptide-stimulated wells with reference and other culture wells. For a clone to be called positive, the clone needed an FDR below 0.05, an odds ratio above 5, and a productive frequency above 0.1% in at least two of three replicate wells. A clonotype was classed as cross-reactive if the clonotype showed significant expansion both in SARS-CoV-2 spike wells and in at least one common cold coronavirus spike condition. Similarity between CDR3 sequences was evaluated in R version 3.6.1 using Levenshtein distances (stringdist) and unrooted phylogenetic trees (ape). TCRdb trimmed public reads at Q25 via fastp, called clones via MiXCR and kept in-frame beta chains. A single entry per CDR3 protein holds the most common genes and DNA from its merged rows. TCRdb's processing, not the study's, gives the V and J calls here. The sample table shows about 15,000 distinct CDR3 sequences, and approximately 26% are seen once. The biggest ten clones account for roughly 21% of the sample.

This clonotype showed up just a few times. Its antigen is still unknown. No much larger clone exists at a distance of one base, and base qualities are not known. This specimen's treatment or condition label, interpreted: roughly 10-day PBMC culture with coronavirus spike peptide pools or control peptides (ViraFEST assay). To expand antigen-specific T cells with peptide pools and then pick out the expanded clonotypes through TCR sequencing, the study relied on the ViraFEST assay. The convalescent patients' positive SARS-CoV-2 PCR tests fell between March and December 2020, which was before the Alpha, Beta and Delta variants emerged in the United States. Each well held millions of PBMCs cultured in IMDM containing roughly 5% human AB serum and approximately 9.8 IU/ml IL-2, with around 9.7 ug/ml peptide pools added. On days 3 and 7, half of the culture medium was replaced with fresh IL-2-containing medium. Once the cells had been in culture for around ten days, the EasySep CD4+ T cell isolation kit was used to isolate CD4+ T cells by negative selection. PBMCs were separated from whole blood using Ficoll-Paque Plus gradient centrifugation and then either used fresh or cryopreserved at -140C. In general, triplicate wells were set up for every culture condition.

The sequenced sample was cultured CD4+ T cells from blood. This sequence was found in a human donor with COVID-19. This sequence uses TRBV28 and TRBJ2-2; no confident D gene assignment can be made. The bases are TGTGCCAGCAGGCCGGGGAACACCGGGGAGCTGTTTTTT. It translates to CASRPGNTGELFF.